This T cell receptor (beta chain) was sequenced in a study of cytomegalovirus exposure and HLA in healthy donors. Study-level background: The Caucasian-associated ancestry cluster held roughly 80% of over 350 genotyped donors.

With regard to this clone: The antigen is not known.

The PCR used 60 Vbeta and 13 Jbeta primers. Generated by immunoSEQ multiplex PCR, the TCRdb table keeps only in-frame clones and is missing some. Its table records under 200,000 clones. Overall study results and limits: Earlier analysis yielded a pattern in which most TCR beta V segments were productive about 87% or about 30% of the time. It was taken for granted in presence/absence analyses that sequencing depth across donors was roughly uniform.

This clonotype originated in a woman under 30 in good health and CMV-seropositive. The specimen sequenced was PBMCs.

The CDR3 is CASSQDGLAGGPPADTQYF. The DNA for the CDR3 is TGCGCCAGCAGCCAAGACGGGCTAGCGGGGGGCCCCCCGGCAGATACGCAGTATTTT. This rearrangement joins TRBV4-3 to TRBJ2-3; 11 nucleotides line up with TRBD2. Trimming took 0 bases from V and 4 from J; bases not matched to a gene: 12. Germline assignment: CDR1 LGHNA and CDR2 YSLEER. The CDR3 spans 19 residues.